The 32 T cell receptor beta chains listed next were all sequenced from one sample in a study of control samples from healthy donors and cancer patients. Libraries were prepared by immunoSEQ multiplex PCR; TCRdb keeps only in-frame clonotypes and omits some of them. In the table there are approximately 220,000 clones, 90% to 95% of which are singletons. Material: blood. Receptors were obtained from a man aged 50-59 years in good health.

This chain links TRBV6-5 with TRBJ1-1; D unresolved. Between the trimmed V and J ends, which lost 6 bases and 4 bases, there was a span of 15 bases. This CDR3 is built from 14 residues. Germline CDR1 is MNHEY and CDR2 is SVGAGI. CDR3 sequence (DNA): TGTGCCAGCAGGGTAAGGCCTCCCGGCACTGAAGCTTTCTTT. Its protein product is CASRVRPPGTEAFF.

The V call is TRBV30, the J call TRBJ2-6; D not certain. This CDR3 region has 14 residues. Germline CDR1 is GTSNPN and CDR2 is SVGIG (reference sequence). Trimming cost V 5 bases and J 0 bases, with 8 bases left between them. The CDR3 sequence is CAWGRISGANVLTF. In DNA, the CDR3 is TGTGCCTGGGGACGGATCTCTGGGGCCAACGTCCTGACTTTC.

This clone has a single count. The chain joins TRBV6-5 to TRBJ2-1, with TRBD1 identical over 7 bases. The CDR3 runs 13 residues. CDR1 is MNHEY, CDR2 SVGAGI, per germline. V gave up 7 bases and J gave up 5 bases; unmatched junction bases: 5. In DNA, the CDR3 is TGTGCCAGCAATGGACAGGCGGACAATGAGCAGTTCTTC. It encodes CASNGQADNEQFF.

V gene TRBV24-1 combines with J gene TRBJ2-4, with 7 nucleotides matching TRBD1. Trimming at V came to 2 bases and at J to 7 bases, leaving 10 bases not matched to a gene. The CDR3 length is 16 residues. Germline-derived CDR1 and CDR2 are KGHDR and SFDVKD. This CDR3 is CATSDSTGLLSNIQYF. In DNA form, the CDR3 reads TGTGCCACCAGTGATTCGACAGGGCTGCTAAGTAACATTCAGTACTTC.

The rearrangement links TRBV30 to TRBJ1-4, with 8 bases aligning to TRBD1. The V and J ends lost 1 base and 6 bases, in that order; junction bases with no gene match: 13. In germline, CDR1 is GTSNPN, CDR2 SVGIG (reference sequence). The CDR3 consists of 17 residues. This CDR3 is CAWSGRGQAGWDEKLFF. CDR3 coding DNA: TGTGCCTGGAGTGGGAGGGGACAGGCCGGATGGGATGAAAAACTGTTTTTT. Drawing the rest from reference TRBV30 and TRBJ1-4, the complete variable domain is SQTIHQWPATLVQPVGSPLSLECTVEGTSNPNLYWYRQAAGRGLQLLFYSVGIGQISSEVPQNLSASRPQDRQFILSSKKLLLSDSGFYLCAWSGRGQAGWDEKLFFGSGTQLSVL.

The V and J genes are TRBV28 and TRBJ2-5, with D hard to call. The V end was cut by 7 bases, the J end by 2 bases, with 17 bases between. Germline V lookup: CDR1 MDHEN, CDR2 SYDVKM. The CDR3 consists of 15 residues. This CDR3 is CASIRRIQRQETQYF. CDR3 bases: TGTGCCAGCATCCGGCGAATTCAGAGACAAGAGACCCAGTACTTC.

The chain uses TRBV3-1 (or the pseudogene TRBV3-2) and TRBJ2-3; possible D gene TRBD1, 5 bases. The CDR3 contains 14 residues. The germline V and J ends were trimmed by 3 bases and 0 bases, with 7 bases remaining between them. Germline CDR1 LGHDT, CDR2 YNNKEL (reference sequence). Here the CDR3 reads CASSQGLSTDTQYF. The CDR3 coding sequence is TGTGCCAGCAGCCAGGGGCTTAGCACAGATACGCAGTATTTT.

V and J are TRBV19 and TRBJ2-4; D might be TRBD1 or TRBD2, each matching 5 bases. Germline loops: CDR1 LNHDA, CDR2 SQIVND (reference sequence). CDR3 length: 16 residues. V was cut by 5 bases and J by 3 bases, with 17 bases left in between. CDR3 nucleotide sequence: TGTGCCAGTAGTCGCCCGGGGCAGTCCTACAAAAACATTCAGTACTTC. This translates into CASSRPGQSYKNIQYF.

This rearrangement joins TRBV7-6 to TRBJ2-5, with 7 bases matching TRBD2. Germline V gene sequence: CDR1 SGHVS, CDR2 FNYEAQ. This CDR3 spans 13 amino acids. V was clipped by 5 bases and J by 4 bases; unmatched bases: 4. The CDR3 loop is CASSPPGGETQYF. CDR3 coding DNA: TGTGCCAGCAGCCCCCCGGGGGGAGAGACCCAGTACTTC.

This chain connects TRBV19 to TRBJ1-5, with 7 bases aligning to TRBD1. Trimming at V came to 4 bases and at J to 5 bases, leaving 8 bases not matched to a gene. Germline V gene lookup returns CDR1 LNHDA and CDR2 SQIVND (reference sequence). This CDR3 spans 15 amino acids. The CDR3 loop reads CASSTPGQGDQPQHF. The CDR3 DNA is TGTGCCAGTAGTACCCCCGGCCAGGGGGATCAGCCCCAGCATTTT.

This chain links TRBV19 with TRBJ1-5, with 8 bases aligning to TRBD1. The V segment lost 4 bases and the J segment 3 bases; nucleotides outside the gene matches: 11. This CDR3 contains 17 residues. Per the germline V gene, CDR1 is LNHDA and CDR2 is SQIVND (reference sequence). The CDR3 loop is CASSTLGQGAINQPQHF. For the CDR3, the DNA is TGTGCCAGTAGTACCCTAGGGCAGGGGGCTATCAATCAGCCCCAGCATTTT.

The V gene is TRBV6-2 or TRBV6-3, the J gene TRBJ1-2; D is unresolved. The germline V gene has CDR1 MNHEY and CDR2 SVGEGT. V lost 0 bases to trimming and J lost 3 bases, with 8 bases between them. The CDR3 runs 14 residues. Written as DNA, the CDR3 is TGTGCCAGCAGTTACTCCGAGGGATACTATGGCTACACCTTC. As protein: CASSYSEGYYGYTF.

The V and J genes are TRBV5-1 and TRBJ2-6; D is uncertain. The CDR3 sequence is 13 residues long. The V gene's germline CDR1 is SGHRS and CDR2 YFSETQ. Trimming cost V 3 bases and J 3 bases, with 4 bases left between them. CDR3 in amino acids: CASSSVGANVLTF. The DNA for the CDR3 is TGCGCCAGCAGCTCGGTTGGGGCCAACGTCCTGACTTTC.

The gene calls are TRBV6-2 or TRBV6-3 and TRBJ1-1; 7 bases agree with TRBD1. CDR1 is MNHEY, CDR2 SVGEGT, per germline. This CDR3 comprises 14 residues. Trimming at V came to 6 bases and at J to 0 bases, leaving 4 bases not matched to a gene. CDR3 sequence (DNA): TGTGCCAGCAGCCCGGACAGGATGAACACTGAAGCTTTCTTT. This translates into CASSPDRMNTEAFF.

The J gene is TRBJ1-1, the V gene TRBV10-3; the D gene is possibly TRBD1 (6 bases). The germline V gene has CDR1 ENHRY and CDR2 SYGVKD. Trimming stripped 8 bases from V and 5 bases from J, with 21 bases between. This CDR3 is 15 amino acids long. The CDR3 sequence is CAISERGGGRTEAFF. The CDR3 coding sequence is TGTGCCATCTCCGAGCGGGGAGGGGGACGAACTGAAGCTTTCTTT.

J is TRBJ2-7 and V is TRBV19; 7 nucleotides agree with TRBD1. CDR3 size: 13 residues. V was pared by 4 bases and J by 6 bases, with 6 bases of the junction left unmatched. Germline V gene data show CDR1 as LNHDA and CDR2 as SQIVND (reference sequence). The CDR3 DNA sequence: TGTGCCAGTAGTAATGTAGGGGGCGGCGAGCAGTACTTC. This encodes CASSNVGGGEQYF.

CDR3 sequence reads: CASSLRDRGNTEAFF. Written as DNA, the CDR3 is TGTGCCAGCAGCTTGCGGGACAGGGGGAACACTGAAGCTTTCTTT. The chain employs TRBV5-6 and TRBJ1-1, with 10 bases aligning to TRBD1. Per germline, CDR1 SGHDT and CDR2 YYEEEE. This CDR3 is 15 amino acids long. After removal of 1 base from V and 1 base from J, the junction contained 1 base not matched to a gene.

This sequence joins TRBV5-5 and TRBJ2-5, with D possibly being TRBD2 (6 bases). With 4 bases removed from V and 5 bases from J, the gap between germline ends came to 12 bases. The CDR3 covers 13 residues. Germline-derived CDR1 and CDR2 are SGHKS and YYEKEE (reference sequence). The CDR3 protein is CASSASGGETQYF. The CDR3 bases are TGTGCCAGCAGCGCTTCTGGGGGGGAGACCCAGTACTTC.

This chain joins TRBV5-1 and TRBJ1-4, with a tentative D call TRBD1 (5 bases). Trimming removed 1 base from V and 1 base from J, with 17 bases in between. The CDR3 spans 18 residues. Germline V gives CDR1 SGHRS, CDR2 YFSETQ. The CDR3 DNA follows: TGCGCCAGCAGCTTGTTCGGAGGGGTCGGAAGAACTAATGAAAAACTGTTTTTT. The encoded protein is CASSLFGGVGRTNEKLFF. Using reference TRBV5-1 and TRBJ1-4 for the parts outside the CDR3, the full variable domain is KAGVTQTPRYLIKTRGQQVTLSCSPISGHRSVSWYQQTPGQGLQFLFEYFSETQRNKGNFPGRFSGRQFSNSRSEMNVSTLELGDSALYLCASSLFGGVGRTNEKLFFGSGTQLSVL.

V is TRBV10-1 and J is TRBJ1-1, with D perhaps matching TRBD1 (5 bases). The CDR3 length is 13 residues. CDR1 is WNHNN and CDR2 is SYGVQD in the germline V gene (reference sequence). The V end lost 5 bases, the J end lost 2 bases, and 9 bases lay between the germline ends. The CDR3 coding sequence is TGCGCCAGCAGTCAGGGACTTAACACTGAAGCTTTCTTT. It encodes CASSQGLNTEAFF.

In DNA, the CDR3 is TGTGCCAGTAGTATAGGACCGCCCGCTTATAATTCACCCCTCCACTTT. Protein: CASSIGPPAYNSPLHF. The V and J genes are TRBV19 and TRBJ1-6; no firm D call. The germline V gene has CDR1 LNHDA and CDR2 SQIVND (reference sequence). The CDR3 has 16 residues. Trimming removed 1 base from V and 4 bases from J, with 11 bases in between.

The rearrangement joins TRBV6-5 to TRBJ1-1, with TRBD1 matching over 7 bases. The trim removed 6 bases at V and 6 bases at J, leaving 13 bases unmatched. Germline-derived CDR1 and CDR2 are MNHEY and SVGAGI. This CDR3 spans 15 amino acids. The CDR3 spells CASRQQRQGVAEAFF. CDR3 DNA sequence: TGTGCCAGCAGACAACAGCGACAGGGAGTAGCTGAAGCTTTCTTT.

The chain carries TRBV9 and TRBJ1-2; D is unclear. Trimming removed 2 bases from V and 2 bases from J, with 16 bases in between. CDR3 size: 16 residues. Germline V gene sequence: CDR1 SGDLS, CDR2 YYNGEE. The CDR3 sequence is CASSVDGPGLNYGYTF. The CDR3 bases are TGTGCCAGCAGCGTCGACGGGCCAGGCCTCAACTATGGCTACACCTTC. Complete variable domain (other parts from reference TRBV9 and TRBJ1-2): DSGVTQTPKHLITATGQRVTLRCSPRSGDLSVYWYQQSLDQGLQFLIQYYNGEERAKGNILERFSAQQFPDLHSELNLSSLELGDSALYFCASSVDGPGLNYGYTFGSGTRLTVV.

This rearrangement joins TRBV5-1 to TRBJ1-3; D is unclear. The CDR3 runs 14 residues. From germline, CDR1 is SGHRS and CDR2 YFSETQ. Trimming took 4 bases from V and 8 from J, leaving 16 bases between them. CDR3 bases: TGCGCCAGCAGCCCCCCCGGCCCGGGAGACACCATATATTTT. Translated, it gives CASSPPGPGDTIYF.

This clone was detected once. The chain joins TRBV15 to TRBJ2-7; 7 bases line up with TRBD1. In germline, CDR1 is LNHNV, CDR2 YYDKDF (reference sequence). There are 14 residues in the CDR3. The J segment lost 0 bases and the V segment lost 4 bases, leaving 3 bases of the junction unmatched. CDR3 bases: TGTGCCACCAGCACCCGACAGGGCTCCTACGAGCAGTACTTC. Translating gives CATSTRQGSYEQYF.

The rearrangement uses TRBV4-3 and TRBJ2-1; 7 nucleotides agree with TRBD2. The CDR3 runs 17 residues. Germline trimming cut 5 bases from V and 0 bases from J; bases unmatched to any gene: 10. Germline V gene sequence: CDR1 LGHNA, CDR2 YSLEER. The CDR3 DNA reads TGCGCCAGCAGCTTTCTCAGCGGGGAGAACTCCTACAATGAGCAGTTCTTC. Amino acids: CASSFLSGENSYNEQFF.

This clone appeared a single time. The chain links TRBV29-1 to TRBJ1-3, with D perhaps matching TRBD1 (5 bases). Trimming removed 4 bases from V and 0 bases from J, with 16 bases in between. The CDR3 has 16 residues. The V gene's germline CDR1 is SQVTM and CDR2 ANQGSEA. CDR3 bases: TGCAGCGTTGCGAGGGACGGAACTCTCTCTGGAAACACCATATATTTT. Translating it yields CSVARDGTLSGNTIYF. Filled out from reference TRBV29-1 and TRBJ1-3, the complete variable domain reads SAVISQKPSRDICQRGTSLTIQCQVDSQVTMMFWYRQQPGQSLTLIATANQGSEATYESGFVIDKFPISRPNLTFSTLTVSNMSPEDSSIYLCSVARDGTLSGNTIYFGEGSWLTVV.

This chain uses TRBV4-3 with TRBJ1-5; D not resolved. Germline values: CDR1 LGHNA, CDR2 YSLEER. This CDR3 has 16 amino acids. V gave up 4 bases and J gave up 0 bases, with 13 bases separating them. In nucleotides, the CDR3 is TGCGCCAGCAGCCCCTTTCTGACCTATAGCAATCAGCCCCAGCATTTT. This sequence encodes CASSPFLTYSNQPQHF.

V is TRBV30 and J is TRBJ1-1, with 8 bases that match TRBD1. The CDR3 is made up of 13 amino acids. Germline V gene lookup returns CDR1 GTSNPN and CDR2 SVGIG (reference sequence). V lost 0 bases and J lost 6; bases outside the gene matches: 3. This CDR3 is CAWSVQGGPEAFF. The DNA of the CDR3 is TGTGCCTGGAGTGTACAGGGGGGTCCTGAAGCTTTCTTT.

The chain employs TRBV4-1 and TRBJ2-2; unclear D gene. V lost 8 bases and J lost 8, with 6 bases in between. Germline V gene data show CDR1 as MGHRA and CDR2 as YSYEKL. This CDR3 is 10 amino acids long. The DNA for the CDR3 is TGCGCCAGCCGTCGGGGGGAGCTGTTTTTT. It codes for CASRRGELFF.

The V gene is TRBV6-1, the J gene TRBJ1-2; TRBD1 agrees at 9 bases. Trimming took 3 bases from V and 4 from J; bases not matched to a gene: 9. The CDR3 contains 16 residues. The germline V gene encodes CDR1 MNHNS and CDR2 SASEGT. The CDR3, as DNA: TGTGCCAGCAGTGAGACTTTTACAGGGGGCGGCTATGGCTACACCTTC. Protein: CASSETFTGGGYGYTF.

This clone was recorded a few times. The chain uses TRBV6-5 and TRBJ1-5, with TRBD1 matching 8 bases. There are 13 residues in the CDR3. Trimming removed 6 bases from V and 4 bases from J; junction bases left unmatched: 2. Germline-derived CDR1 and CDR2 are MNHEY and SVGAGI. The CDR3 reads CASSRQGNQPQHF. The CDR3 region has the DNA TGTGCCAGCAGCCGACAGGGGAATCAGCCCCAGCATTTT.